This T cell receptor (beta chain) was captured by sequencing in a study of cytomegalovirus exposure and HLA in healthy donors. Study-level background: Early released data comprised some 85 million unique TCRs from HLA-typed donors. Study-level results: The authors enumerated 150 to 200 TCR beta chains as linked to cytomegalovirus.

The CDR3 sequence is 13 residues long. CDR1 and CDR2 (germline): SGHKS, YYEKEE (reference sequence). V was clipped by 4 bases and J by 4 bases, with 11 bases between them. PCR employed 60 Vbeta and 13 Jbeta primers. Assay: immunoSEQ multiplex PCR; the TCRdb copy retains only in-frame clones and omits some. The sample contains under 250,000 clones, over 75% of which appear only once. On this clone itself: Its antigen is still unknown.

Specimen: PBMCs. This clonotype originated in a woman aged 45 to 65 in good health and CMV-seropositive. V is TRBV5-5 and J is TRBJ1-2; weak D call: TRBD1 (5 bases). Written as DNA, the CDR3 is TGTGCCAGCAGCCCGGGGGGAGCCTATGGCTACACCTTC. Protein sequence: CASSPGGAYGYTF.